The 23 T cell receptor beta chains below come from one sample, sequenced in a study of T cells in Graves' hyperthyroidism and ophthalmopathy. The TCR beta CDR3 regions underwent amplification using RNA transcripts as the source. TCR CDR3 regions were first amplified by RT-PCR with HTBI primers. TCRdb reprocessed the multiplex PCR reads with MiXCR, giving one entry per CDR3 protein. This sample has around 290,000 distinct CDR3 sequences; 15% to 20% occur once, and the top ten carry around 61%. The material sequenced was blood. All receptors derive from a woman aged 60-70 years with Graves' ophthalmopathy.

This clonotype was observed at least ten times. This chain joins TRBV7-3 and TRBJ2-3; tentative D call: TRBD1 (6 bases). V shed 2 bases and J shed 5 bases, with 8 bases lying between them. The CDR3 has 13 residues. Germline V gives CDR1 SGHTA, CDR2 FQGTGA. The CDR3 is CASSLSGEDTQYF. CDR3 DNA sequence: TGTGCCAGCAGCTTATCAGGGGAAGATACGCAGTATTTT.

The chain combines TRBV3-1 with TRBJ2-2; D uncertain. With 4 bases removed from V and 3 bases from J, the gap between germline ends came to 3 bases. Germline V gene data show CDR1 as LGHDT and CDR2 as YNNKEL (reference sequence). The CDR3 consists of 12 residues. The CDR3 sequence is CASSPHTGELFF. In DNA, the CDR3 is TGTGCCAGCAGCCCCCACACCGGGGAGCTGTTTTTT.

As DNA, the CDR3 is TGCAGTGCCCCTAAGGCAGGACAAGAGACCCAGTACTTC. Amino acid sequence: CSAPKAGQETQYF. The genes are TRBV20-1 and TRBJ2-5; D gene ambiguous. Between the trimmed V and J ends, which lost 6 bases and 2 bases, there was a span of 13 bases. CDR1 and CDR2 (germline): DFQATT, SNEGSKA (reference sequence). The CDR3 contains 13 residues.

This clonotype was found many times. This chain links TRBV18 with TRBJ1-5; D is unresolved. V was shortened by 2 bases and J by 3 bases, with 8 bases between the two germline ends. Germline V CDR1 and CDR2: KGHSH, LQKENI. This CDR3 contains 14 residues. CDR3 DNA sequence: TGTGCCAGCTCACCAACGAGTGCCAATCAGCCCCAGCATTTT. Protein sequence: CASSPTSANQPQHF.

This clonotype came up once. A read error may be the cause here, since a much bigger clone is one base away. CDR3 loop: CSVEAGVAGGEQYF. Here the CDR3 DNA reads TGCAGCGTTGAAGCGGGAGTAGCGGGGGGGGAGCAGTACTTC. The J gene is TRBJ2-7, the V gene TRBV29-1; 11 positions match TRBD2. CDR1 and CDR2 from the germline V gene are SQVTM and ANQGSEA. The CDR3 has 14 residues. Trimming at V came to 1 base and at J to 7 bases, leaving 6 bases not matched to a gene.

This clonotype came up a few times. The chain has TRBV6-1 and TRBJ2-7, with D possibly being TRBD2 (6 bases). This CDR3 spans 13 amino acids. The V end was cut by 7 bases, the J end by 0 bases, with 10 bases between. Germline V gene sequence: CDR1 MNHNS, CDR2 SASEGT. The CDR3 here is CASKGRSSYEQYF. CDR3 in DNA: TGTGCCAGCAAGGGGAGGAGCTCCTACGAGCAGTACTTC.

Ten or more counts support this clonotype. This chain connects TRBV12-3 or TRBV12-4 to TRBJ2-1, with 11 bases that match TRBD1. J lost 3 bases, V lost 5 bases, and 6 bases had no gene match. The CDR3 runs to 16 residues. This chain's CDR3 is CASSPRDRGSYNEQFF. The CDR3 coding sequence is TGTGCCAGCAGTCCCCGGGACAGGGGGAGCTACAATGAGCAGTTCTTC.

The chain is built from TRBV24-1 and TRBJ2-1, with TRBD1 as a possible D gene (6 bases). V was pared by 4 bases and J by 3 bases, with 15 bases between. CDR1 and CDR2 (germline): KGHDR, SFDVKD. CDR3 length: 16 amino acids. The CDR3 nucleotides read TGTGCCACCAGTGACACGGACAGCGAAGGCTACAATGAGCAGTTCTTC. It is translated as CATSDTDSEGYNEQFF.

This clonotype was seen repeatedly, ten times or more. The gene calls are TRBV29-1 and TRBJ1-1; D ambiguous. The CDR3 has 16 residues. The germline gives CDR1 SQVTM, CDR2 ANQGSEA. Deletions cut 4 bases from V and 2 bases from J, with 20 bases between. The CDR3 DNA follows: TGCAGCGTTGTGTCAAGTCAGTTACAGCTAAACACTGAAGCTTTCTTT. It encodes CSVVSSQLQLNTEAFF.

About this clonotype: A much more abundant neighbour one base away suggests this may be a read error. The chain joins TRBV9 to TRBJ1-1, with TRBD1 as a possible D gene (6 bases). The CDR3 spans 13 residues. CDR1 SGDLS and CDR2 YYNGEE come from the germline V gene. CDR3 protein: CASSVSGDTGAFF. The CDR3 region has the DNA TGTGCCAGCAGCGTCTCCGGGGACACTGGAGCTTTCTTT.

Of note for this clonotype: This may arise from a read error, as a much more abundant clone is one base away. The V call is TRBV29-1, the J call TRBJ2-2, with TRBD1 matching 8 bases. There are 13 residues in the CDR3. Germline CDR1 SQVTM, CDR2 ANQGSEA. This chain's CDR3 is CSADRAGTGELSF. The CDR3 nucleotides are TGCAGCGCGGACAGGGCGGGCACCGGGGAGCTGTCTTTT.

This clonotype was seen a handful of times. The chain is built from TRBV5-1 and TRBJ1-2; a possible D gene is TRBD1 (6 bases). Trimming left V 6 bases short and J 0 bases short, with 15 bases between. CDR1 and CDR2 (germline): SGHRS, YFSETQ. The length of the CDR3 is 15 residues. CDR3 coding DNA: TGCGCCAGCAACCCGAGGACAGAAGCTAACTATGGCTACACCTTC. Its translation: CASNPRTEANYGYTF. Supplemented by reference TRBV5-1 and TRBJ1-2, the full variable domain reads KAGVTQTPRYLIKTRGQQVTLSCSPISGHRSVSWYQQTPGQGLQFLFEYFSETQRNKGNFPGRFSGRQFSNSRSEMNVSTLELGDSALYLCASNPRTEANYGYTFGSGTRLTVV.

V and J are TRBV5-1 and TRBJ2-5; D possibly matches TRBD1 or TRBD2 (5 bases each). Trimming left V 4 bases short and J 8 bases short, with 15 bases between. In germline, CDR1 is SGHRS, CDR2 YFSETQ. The length of the CDR3 is 13 residues. CDR3 in amino acids: CASSPGPLQTQYF. The CDR3, as DNA: TGCGCCAGCAGCCCGGGACCGCTCCAAACCCAGTACTTC.

This clonotype was seen repeatedly, ten times or more. The rearrangement uses TRBV2 and TRBJ2-3; the D is unclear. CDR1 and CDR2 from the germline V gene are SNHLY and FYNNEI. Trimming took 6 bases from V and 1 from J, leaving 14 bases between them. This CDR3 is 15 amino acids long. The CDR3 is CASSSQQLGTDTQYF. The CDR3 DNA is TGTGCCAGCAGCTCTCAGCAACTGGGCACAGATACGCAGTATTTT.

V gene TRBV4-1 combines with J gene TRBJ1-2; 7 positions agree with TRBD1. CDR3 size: 16 residues. Germline values: CDR1 MGHRA, CDR2 YSYEKL. J was trimmed by 1 base and V by 0 bases; bases with no gene match: 5. CDR3 region: CASSQESTGLNYGYTF. The CDR3 coding sequence is TGCGCCAGCAGCCAAGAGTCGACAGGGCTTAACTATGGCTACACCTTC.

The rearrangement uses TRBV5-1 and TRBJ1-2; TRBD1 agrees at 8 bases. V gave up 4 bases and J gave up 8 bases; unmatched junction bases: 10. CDR1 SGHRS and CDR2 YFSETQ come from the germline V gene. This CDR3 spans 14 amino acids. The CDR3 spells CASSPDRGSRGYTF. The DNA for the CDR3 is TGCGCCAGCAGCCCCGACAGGGGCTCGCGAGGCTACACCTTC.

This clonotype showed up many times. The rearrangement links TRBV20-1 to TRBJ2-7, with D unclear. Trimming left V 5 bases short and J 2 bases short, with 13 bases between. Germline loops: CDR1 DFQATT, CDR2 SNEGSKA (reference sequence). The CDR3 is made up of 13 amino acids. The CDR3 protein is CSAGPPGAYEQYF. CDR3 coding DNA: TGCAGTGCTGGCCCCCCAGGAGCCTACGAGCAGTACTTC.

This clonotype was seen ten or more times. This chain uses TRBV7-2 with TRBJ1-1; D not certain. The CDR3 covers 13 residues. V shed 3 bases and J shed 5 bases, with 10 bases lying between them. Germline assignment: CDR1 SGHTA and CDR2 FQGNSA. CDR3 in amino acids: CASSFQDLTEAFF. The CDR3 bases are TGTGCCAGCAGCTTTCAAGATCTTACTGAAGCTTTCTTT.

There are many counts of this clonotype. The V gene is TRBV3-1, the J gene TRBJ1-6, with D perhaps matching TRBD1 (6 bases). Germline CDR1 LGHDT, CDR2 YNNKEL (reference sequence). The CDR3 sequence is 15 residues long. The V gene lost 3 bases and the J gene lost 5 bases, with 11 bases spanning the gap. CDR3 region: CASSHQTGHNSPLHF. CDR3 nucleotides: TGTGCCAGCAGCCATCAGACAGGCCATAATTCACCCCTCCACTTT.

This clonotype was detected many times. The rearrangement links TRBV7-2 to TRBJ1-2; D remains unclear. V was pared by 4 bases and J by 4 bases, with 7 bases between. The CDR3 is 12 amino acids. Germline V gives CDR1 SGHTA, CDR2 FQGNSA. The CDR3 is CASSSQAYGYTF. In DNA form, the CDR3 reads TGTGCCAGCAGCTCGCAAGCCTATGGCTACACCTTC.

This clonotype has at least ten counts. The chain has TRBV7-9 and TRBJ1-1, with 8 nucleotides matching TRBD1. The germline V gene has CDR1 SEHNR and CDR2 FQNEAQ (reference sequence). The CDR3 totals 14 residues. Germline trimming cut 6 bases from V and 1 base from J; bases unmatched to any gene: 4. CDR3: CASRPGQANTEAFF. The CDR3 DNA follows: TGTGCCAGCAGACCGGGACAGGCGAACACTGAAGCTTTCTTT.

This clonotype has a count of ten or more. This rearrangement joins TRBV30 to TRBJ2-3; 7 bases fit TRBD1. Germline loops: CDR1 GTSNPN, CDR2 SVGIG (reference sequence). This CDR3 has 14 residues. J gave up 8 bases and V 1 base, and 9 bases lay outside the gene matches. This chain's CDR3 is CAWSAGHPGGTQYF. DNA for the CDR3: TGTGCCTGGAGTGCCGGACACCCAGGGGGTACGCAGTATTTT.

In this sample, this clonotype turned up many times. The chain joins TRBV5-1 to TRBJ2-2, with 11 positions matching TRBD1. V dropped 4 bases and J dropped 5; count of bases not matched to a gene: 7. CDR3 length: 16 residues. Looked up from germline, CDR1 is SGHRS and CDR2 is YFSETQ. The DNA of the CDR3 is TGCGCCAGCAGCCTAACGGACAGGGGGCAGACCGGGGAGCTGTTTTTT. Translated: CASSLTDRGQTGELFF.